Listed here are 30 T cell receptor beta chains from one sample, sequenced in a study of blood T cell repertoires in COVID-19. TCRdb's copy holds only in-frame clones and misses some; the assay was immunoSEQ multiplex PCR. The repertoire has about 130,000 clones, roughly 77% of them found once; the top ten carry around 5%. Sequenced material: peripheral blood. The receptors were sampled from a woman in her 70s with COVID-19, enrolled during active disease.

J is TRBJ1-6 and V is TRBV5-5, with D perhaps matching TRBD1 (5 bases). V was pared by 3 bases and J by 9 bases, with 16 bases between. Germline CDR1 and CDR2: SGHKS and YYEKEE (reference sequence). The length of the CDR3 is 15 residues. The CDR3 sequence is CASSWGGREGSPLHF. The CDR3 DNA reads TGTGCCAGCAGCTGGGGGGGGAGGGAAGGTTCACCCCTCCACTTT.

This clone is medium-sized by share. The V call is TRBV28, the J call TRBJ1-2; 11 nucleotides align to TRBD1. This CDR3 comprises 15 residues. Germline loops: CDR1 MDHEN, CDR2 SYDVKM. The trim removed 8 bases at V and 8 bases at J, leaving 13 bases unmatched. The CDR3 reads CASEDRGLRGGGYTF. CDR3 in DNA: TGTGCCAGCGAGGACAGGGGGCTGAGAGGGGGAGGCTACACCTTC.

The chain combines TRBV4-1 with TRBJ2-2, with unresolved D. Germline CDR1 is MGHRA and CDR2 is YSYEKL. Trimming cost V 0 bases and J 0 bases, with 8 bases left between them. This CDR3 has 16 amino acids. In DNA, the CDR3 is TGCGCCAGCAGCCAAGACCCAGATACGAACACCGGGGAGCTGTTTTTT. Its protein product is CASSQDPDTNTGELFF.

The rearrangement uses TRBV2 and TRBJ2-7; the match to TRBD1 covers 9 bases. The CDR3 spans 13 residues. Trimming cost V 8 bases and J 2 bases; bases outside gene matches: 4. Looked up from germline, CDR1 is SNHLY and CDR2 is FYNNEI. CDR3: CASSGQGPYEQYF. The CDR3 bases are TGTGCCAGCTCGGGACAGGGACCCTACGAGCAGTACTTC.

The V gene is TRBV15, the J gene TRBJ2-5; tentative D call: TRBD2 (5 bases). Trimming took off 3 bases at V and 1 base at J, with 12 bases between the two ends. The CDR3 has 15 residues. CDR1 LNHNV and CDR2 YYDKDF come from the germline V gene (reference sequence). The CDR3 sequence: CATSSASGVQETQYF. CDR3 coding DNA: TGTGCCACCAGCAGTGCTTCCGGGGTCCAAGAGACCCAGTACTTC.

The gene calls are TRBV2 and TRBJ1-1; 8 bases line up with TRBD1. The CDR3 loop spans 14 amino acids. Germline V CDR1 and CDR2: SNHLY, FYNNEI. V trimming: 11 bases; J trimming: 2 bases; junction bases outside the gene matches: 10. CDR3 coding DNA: TGTGCCCGAAAGTTACAGGGGGACAACACTGAAGCTTTCTTT. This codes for CARKLQGDNTEAFF.

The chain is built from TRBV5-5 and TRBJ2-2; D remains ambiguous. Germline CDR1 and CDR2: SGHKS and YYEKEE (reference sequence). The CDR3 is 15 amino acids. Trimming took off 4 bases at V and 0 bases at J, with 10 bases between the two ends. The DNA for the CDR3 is TGTGCCAGCAGCGCCGACACCTCGAACACCGGGGAGCTGTTTTTT. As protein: CASSADTSNTGELFF.

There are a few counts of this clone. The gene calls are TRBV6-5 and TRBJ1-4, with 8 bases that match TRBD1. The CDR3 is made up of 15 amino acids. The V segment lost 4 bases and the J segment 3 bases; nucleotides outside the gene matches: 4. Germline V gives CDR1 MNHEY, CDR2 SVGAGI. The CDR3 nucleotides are TGTGCCAGCAGTTCTCGACAGGGGTCTAATGAAAAACTGTTTTTT. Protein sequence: CASSSRQGSNEKLFF.

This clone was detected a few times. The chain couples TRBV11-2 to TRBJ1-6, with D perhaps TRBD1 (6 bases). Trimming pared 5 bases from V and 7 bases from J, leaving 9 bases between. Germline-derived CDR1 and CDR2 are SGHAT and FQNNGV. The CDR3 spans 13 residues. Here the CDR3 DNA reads TGTGCCAGCAGCCCAGGACAGAATTCACCCCTCCACTTT. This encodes CASSPGQNSPLHF. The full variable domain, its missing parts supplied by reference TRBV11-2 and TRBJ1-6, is EAGVAQSPRYKIIEKRQSVAFWCNPISGHATLYWYQQILGQGPKLLIQFQNNGVVDDSQLPKDRFSAERLKGVDSTLKIQPAKLEDSAVYLCASSPGQNSPLHFGNGTRLTVT.

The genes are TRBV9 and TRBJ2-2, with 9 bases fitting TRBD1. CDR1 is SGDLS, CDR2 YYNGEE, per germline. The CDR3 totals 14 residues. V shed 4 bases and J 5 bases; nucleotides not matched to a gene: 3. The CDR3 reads CASSRDRVTGELFF. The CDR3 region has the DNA TGTGCCAGCAGCCGGGACAGGGTTACCGGGGAGCTGTTTTTT.

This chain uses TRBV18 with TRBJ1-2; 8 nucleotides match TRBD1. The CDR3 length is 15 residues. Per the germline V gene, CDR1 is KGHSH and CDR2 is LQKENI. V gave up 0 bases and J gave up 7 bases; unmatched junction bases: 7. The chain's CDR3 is CASSPPNAGQGGYTF. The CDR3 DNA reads TGTGCCAGCTCACCACCGAATGCCGGACAGGGTGGCTACACCTTC.

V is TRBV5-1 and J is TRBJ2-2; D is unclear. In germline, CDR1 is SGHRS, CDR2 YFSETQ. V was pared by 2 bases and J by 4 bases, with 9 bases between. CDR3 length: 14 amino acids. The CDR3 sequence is CASSLRVGTGELFF. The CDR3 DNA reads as TGCGCCAGCAGCTTACGGGTTGGCACCGGGGAGCTGTTTTTT.

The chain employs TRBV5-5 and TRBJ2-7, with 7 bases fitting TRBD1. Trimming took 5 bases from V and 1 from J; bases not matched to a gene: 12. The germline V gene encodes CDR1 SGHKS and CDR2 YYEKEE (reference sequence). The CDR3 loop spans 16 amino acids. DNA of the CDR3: TGTGCCAGCAGAGGGCGAGACAGGGAACTTTCCTACGAGCAGTACTTC. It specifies CASRGRDRELSYEQYF.

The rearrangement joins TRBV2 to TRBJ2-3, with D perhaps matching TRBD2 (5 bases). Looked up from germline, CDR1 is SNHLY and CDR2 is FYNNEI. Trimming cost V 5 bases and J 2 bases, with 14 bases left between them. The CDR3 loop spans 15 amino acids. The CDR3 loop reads CASSLTNHPTDTQYF. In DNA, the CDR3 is TGTGCCAGCAGTCTGACTAACCACCCCACAGATACGCAGTATTTT.

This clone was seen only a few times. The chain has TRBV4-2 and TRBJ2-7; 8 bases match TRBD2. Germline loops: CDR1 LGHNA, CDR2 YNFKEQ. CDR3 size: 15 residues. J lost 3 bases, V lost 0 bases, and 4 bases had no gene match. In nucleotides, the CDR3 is TGTGCCAGCAGCCAAGATTTGGGACTAGTCTACGAGCAGTACTTC. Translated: CASSQDLGLVYEQYF.

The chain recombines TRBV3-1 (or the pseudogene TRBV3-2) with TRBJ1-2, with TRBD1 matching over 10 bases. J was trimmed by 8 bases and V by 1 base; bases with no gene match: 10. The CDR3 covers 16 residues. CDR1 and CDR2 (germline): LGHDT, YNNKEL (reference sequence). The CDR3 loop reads CASSQGFGQGVGGYTF. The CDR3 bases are TGTGCCAGCAGCCAAGGATTCGGACAGGGGGTTGGGGGCTACACCTTC.

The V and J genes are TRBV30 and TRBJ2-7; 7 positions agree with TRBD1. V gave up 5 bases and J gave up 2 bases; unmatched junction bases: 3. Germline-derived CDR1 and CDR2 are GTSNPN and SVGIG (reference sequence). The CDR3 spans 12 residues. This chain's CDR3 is CAWGDSPYEQYF. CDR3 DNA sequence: TGTGCCTGGGGGGACAGTCCCTACGAGCAGTACTTC.

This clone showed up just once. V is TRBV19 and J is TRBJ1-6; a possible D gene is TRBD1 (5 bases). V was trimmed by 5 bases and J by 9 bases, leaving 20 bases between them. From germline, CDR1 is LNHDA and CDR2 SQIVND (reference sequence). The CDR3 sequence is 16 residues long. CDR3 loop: CASSPWTGDGSSPLHF. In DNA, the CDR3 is TGTGCCAGTAGTCCCTGGACGGGGGATGGTAGTTCACCCCTCCACTTT.

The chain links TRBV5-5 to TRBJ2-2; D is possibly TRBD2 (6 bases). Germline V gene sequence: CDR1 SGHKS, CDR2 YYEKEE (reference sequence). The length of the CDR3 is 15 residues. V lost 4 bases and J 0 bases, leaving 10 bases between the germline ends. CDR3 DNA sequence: TGTGCCAGCAGCGGGAGGCAAACGAACACCGGGGAGCTGTTTTTT. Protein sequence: CASSGRQTNTGELFF.

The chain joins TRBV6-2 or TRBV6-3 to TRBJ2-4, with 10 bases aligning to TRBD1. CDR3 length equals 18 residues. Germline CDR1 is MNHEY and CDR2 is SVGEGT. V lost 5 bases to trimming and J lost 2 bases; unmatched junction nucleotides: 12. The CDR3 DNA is TGTGCCAGCAGTAGGGACAGGGGAGCCTTTCGATCCAAAAACATTCAGTACTTC. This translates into CASSRDRGAFRSKNIQYF.

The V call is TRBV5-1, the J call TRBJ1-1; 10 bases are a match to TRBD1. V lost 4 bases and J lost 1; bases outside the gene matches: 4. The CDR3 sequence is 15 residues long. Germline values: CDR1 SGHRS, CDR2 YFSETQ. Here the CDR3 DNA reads TGCGCCAGCAGCGCGGGACAGGGGAGGAACACTGAAGCTTTCTTT. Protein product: CASSAGQGRNTEAFF. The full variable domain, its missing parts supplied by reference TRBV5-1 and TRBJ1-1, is KAGVTQTPRYLIKTRGQQVTLSCSPISGHRSVSWYQQTPGQGLQFLFEYFSETQRNKGNFPGRFSGRQFSNSRSEMNVSTLELGDSALYLCASSAGQGRNTEAFFGQGTRLTVV.

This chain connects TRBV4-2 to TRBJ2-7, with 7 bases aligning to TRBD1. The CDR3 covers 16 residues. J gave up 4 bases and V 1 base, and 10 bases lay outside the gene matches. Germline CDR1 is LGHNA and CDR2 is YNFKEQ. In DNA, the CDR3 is TGTGCCAGCAGCCAAGTAGTAGGGGGCTCCCTATACGAGCAGTACTTC. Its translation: CASSQVVGGSLYEQYF.

The CDR3 coding sequence is TGCGCCAGCAGCACGGGACTAGCGGGGGGTGTAGAGACCCAGTACTTC. It yields the protein CASSTGLAGGVETQYF. The chain links TRBV5-1 to TRBJ2-5; TRBD2 matches 15 bases. CDR3 length: 16 amino acids. V gave up 4 bases and J gave up 4 bases; unmatched junction bases: 5. The V gene's germline CDR1 is SGHRS and CDR2 YFSETQ.

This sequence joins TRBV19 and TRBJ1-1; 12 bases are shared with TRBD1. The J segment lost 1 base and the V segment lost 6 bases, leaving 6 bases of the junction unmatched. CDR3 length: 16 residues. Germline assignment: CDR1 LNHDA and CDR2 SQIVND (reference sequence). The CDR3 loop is CASSRGTGGGNTEAFF. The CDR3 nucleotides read TGTGCCAGTAGCAGGGGGACAGGGGGCGGGAACACTGAAGCTTTCTTT.

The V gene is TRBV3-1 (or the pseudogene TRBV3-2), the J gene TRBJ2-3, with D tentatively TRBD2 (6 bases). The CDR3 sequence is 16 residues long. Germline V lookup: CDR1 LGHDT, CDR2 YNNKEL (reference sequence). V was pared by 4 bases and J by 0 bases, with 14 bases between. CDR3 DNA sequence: TGTGCCAGCAGCCCCGGGGGAGCCATCAGCACAGATACGCAGTATTTT. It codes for CASSPGGAISTDTQYF.

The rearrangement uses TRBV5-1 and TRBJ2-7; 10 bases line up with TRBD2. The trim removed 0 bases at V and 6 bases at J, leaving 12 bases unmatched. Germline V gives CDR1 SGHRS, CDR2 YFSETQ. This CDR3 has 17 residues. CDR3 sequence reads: CASSLALAGDPSGEQYF. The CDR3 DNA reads TGCGCCAGCAGCTTGGCCCTAGCGGGGGACCCTTCTGGCGAGCAGTACTTC.

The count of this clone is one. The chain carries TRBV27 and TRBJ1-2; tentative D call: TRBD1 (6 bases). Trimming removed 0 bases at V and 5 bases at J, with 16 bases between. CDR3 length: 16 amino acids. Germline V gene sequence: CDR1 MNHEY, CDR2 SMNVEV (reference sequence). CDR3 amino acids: CASSLSIRDGQYGYTF. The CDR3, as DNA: TGTGCCAGCAGTTTATCGATTCGTGACGGACAGTATGGCTACACCTTC.

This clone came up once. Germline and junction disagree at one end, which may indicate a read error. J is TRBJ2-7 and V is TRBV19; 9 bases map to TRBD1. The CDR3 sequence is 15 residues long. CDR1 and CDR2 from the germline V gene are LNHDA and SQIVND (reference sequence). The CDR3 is CASSTTGGIVYGQYF. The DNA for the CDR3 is TGTGCCAGTAGTACAACAGGGGGCATCGTCTACGGGCAGTACTTC.

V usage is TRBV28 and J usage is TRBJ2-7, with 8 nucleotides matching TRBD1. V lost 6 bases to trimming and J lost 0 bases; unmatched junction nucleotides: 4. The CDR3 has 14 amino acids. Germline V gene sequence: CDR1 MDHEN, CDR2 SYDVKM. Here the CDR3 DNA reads TGTGCCAGCAGCCCAGGGGGCTCCTCCTACGAGCAGTACTTC. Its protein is CASSPGGSSYEQYF.

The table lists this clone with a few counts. In DNA form, the CDR3 reads TGCGCCAGCAGTGATGTCCACTACGAGCAGTACTTC. As protein: CASSDVHYEQYF. V gene TRBV10-1 combines with J gene TRBJ2-7; no definite D call. V was trimmed by 3 bases and J by 3 bases, leaving 6 bases between them. The CDR3 sequence is 12 residues long. The germline V gene has CDR1 WNHNN and CDR2 SYGVQD (reference sequence).